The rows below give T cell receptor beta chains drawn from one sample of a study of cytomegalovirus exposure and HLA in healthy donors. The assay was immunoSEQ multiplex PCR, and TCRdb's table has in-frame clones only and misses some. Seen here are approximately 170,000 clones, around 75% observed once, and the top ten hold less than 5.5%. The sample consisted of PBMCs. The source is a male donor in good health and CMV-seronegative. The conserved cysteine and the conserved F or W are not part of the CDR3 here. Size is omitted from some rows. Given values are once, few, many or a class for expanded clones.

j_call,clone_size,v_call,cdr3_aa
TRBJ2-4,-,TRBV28,ASSPPTDKNIQY
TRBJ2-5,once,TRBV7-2,ASRTRGEGKTQY
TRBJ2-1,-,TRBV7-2,ASSSAPGGRYNEQF
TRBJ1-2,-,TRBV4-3,ASSSGQRGGYT
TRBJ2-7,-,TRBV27,ASSWTSGTYEQY
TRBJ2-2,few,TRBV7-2,ASSFVTGHTGELF
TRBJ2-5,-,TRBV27,ASSLSGGETQY
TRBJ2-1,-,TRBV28,ASSLQSTSGNEQF
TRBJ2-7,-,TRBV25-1,ASSESTSGALREQY
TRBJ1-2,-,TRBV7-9,ASSSSGTGLLNYGYT
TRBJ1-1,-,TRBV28,ASSLRQGLTEAF
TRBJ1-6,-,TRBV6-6,ASNTGASYNSPLH
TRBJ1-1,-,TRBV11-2,ASSLGATEAF
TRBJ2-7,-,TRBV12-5,ASGLAGSYEQY
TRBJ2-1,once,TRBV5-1,ASSAGTGGSDEQF
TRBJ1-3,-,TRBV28,ASRPSDRVTGNTIY
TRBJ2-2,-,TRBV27,ASSSSRTSRNTGELF
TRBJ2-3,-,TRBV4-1,ASSPPGTPSTSGVQSTDTQY
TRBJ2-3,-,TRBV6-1,ASGKLADTDTQY
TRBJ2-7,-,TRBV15,ATGGRAEQY
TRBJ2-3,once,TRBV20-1,SANREDTQY
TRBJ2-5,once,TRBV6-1,ATNLDTIVETQY
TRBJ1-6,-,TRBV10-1,ASLCGDSLYNSPLH
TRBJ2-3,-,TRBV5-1,ASSAGGRNTDTQY
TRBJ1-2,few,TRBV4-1,ASSQDSNRGGYT
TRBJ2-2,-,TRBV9,ASSPEGQGAEELF